This record covers a single T cell receptor (beta chain). Its target is not known. Every donor gave approximately 10 milliliters of peripheral blood. The V end lost 3 bases, the J end lost 6 bases, and 15 bases lay between the germline ends. CDR1 and CDR2 from the germline V gene are LGHNA and YSLEER. The CDR3 spans 14 residues. Through a sample-barcoded 5' primer and a J-beta primer mix, a second PCR was run for roughly 6 to 11 cycles. TCRdb called the 5' RACE reads again in MiXCR, with one record for every CDR3 protein. Of 1.8 million or so distinct CDR3 sequences detected, approximately 40% appear once; the ten largest clones hold around 23%. This sample is part of a study of blood T cells in healthy people across ages. Broader study findings: Roughly linearly, TCR beta diversity per million T cells fell as age increased.

Sequenced: blood. V gene TRBV4-3 combines with J gene TRBJ2-7, with D possibly TRBD1 on 6 matching bases. This sequence was found in a human donor in good health. CDR3 amino acids: CASSQDRQVGEQYF. The CDR3 coding sequence is TGCGCCAGCAGCCAGGACAGACAGGTCGGCGAGCAGTACTTC.